This T cell receptor (beta chain) was recorded in a study of cytomegalovirus exposure and HLA in healthy donors. Profiling relied on immunoSEQ multiplex PCR, and the TCRdb table lists in-frame clones only, not all of them. The repertoire holds fewer than 90,000 clones, with approximately 94% as singletons. Germline V CDR1 and CDR2: LNHDA, SQIVND (reference sequence). This CDR3 region has 15 residues. Losses at the gene ends were 5 bases for V and 6 bases for J; bases not matched to a gene: 6. This clone has only a few counts. The antigen remains undetermined. General observations from the study: The study designated about 160 TCR beta chains cytomegalovirus-associated.

This TCR was recovered from a woman under 30 in good health and CMV-seropositive. The sample consisted of PBMCs. The J gene is TRBJ1-4, the V gene TRBV19; 10 nucleotides align to TRBD1. As DNA, the CDR3 is TGTGCCAGTAGTCCCTCGACAGGGGGCTATGAAAAACTGTTTTTT. Protein: CASSPSTGGYEKLFF.